Listed below are T cell receptor beta chains from one sample, sequenced in a study of tumor and adjacent non-tumor tissue in lung cancer. In TCRdb, the multiplex PCR reads were re-called with MiXCR into one record per CDR3 protein. The table lists 90,000 to 100,000 distinct CDR3 sequences, approximately 80% of them singletons. Sequenced sample: distant non-tumor lung tissue. The receptors stem from a man aged 55-75 years with small cell lung cancer. CDR3s include the opening cysteine and the closing phenylalanine or tryptophan. The order of the fields is J gene, V gene, CDR3 length, CDR3 protein.

TRBJ2-7,TRBV7-9,13,CASSSLSGHEQYF
TRBJ1-3,TRBV6-1,13,CASSLDTRNTIYF
TRBJ1-2,TRBV7-9,14,CTSSISTGAHGYTF
TRBJ2-4,TRBV28,18,CASSSPILAGASKNIQYF
TRBJ2-7,TRBV20-1,15,CSLEPGTSGPYEQYF
TRBJ2-3,TRBV29-1,13,CSVDPVVTDTQYF
TRBJ2-7,TRBV28,13,CTSSLKSGGEQYF
TRBJ1-1,TRBV4-2,13,CATSQDLNTEASF
TRBJ2-5,TRBV11-2,12,CASSLLRGTQYF
TRBJ2-1,TRBV4-2,18,CASSHGPPLAGNQAVRFF
TRBJ1-2,TRBV28,14,CASIPGTGDYDYTF